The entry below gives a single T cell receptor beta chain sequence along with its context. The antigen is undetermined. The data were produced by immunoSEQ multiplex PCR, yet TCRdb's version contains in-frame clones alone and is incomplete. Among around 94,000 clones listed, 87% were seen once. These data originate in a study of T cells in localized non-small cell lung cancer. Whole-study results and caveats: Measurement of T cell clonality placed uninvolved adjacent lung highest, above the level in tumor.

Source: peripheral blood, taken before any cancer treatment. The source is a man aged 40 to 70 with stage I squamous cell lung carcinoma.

The CDR3 protein is CASSLDGPPGNTIYF. In DNA, the CDR3 is TGCGCCAGCAGCCTCGACGGACCACCTGGAAACACCATATATTTT. V gene TRBV5-1 combines with J gene TRBJ1-3; D gene unclear. V lost 4 bases, J lost 2 bases, and 13 bases lay in between. The V gene's germline CDR1 is SGHRS and CDR2 YFSETQ. The CDR3 contains 15 residues.